This T cell receptor (beta chain) derives from a study of CD8 T cells in ankylosing spondylitis. CDR3 length equals 14 residues. Looked up from germline, CDR1 is SEHNR and CDR2 is FQNEAQ (reference sequence). V lost 1 base, J lost 3 bases, and 9 bases lay in between. Regarding this clonotype: Its target is unknown.

Making the TCR beta libraries involved quantitative 5'-RACE with molecular barcodes. TCRdb redid the calling of the 5' RACE reads with MiXCR, one entry per CDR3 protein. The sample contains over 200,000 distinct CDR3 sequences, about 16% of which appear only once. Study-level findings and limits: Reactive arthritis synovial fluid and blood were previously reported to contain some motif variants. A motif in TCR beta, a set of seven to nine highly homologous variants, appeared characteristic of ankylosing spondylitis blood. Disease-linked clones were reportedly significantly enriched in matched ankylosing spondylitis synovial fluid. Disease-linked clones had a CD8+ phenotype and relatively low frequency in peripheral blood.

Sequenced: blood, either unsorted or a sorted T cell fraction (not recorded which). The receptor was derived from a male donor with ankylosing spondylitis. The chain couples TRBV7-9 to TRBJ1-1; D not resolved. CDR3 in amino acids: CASSLEGIYTEAFF. For the CDR3, the DNA is TGTGCCAGCAGCTTAGAAGGCATATACACTGAAGCTTTCTTT.